A single sample gave rise to the 20 T cell receptor beta chains below, sequenced in a study of blood T cell repertoires in COVID-19. Clones were read by immunoSEQ multiplex PCR, and TCRdb kept only the in-frame ones, dropping some. The table lists around 65,000 clones, roughly three quarters of them singletons. The sequenced sample was peripheral blood. The receptor source for this set is a man aged 60-69 years with acute or convalescent COVID-19.

This clone came up a few times. The chain combines TRBV29-1 with TRBJ1-4; tentative D call: TRBD1 (6 bases). CDR3 length: 11 residues. The germline V gene has CDR1 SQVTM and CDR2 ANQGSEA. The V end lost 3 bases, the J end lost 7 bases, and 6 bases lay between the germline ends. The CDR3 here is CSVDRGEKLFF. The CDR3 coding sequence is TGCAGCGTTGACAGGGGTGAAAAACTGTTTTTT.

The chain recombines TRBV5-6 with TRBJ1-1; weak D call: TRBD1 (6 bases). CDR1 is SGHDT, CDR2 YYEEEE, per germline. Trimming shortened V by 1 base and J by 6 bases, and 10 bases separated the two germline ends. This CDR3 contains 13 residues. The CDR3 protein is CASSLMGAAEAFF. The DNA of the CDR3 is TGTGCCAGCAGCTTGATGGGGGCTGCTGAAGCTTTCTTT.

The rearrangement joins TRBV5-1 to TRBJ1-2; D not resolved. The CDR3 is 13 residues long. Germline V lookup: CDR1 SGHRS, CDR2 YFSETQ. Trimming stripped 4 bases from V and 4 bases from J, with 11 bases between. The CDR3 sequence: CASSMTQTYGYTF. The CDR3 DNA is TGCGCCAGCAGCATGACACAAACCTATGGCTACACCTTC. The variable domain in full, completed from reference TRBV5-1 and TRBJ1-2, reads KAGVTQTPRYLIKTRGQQVTLSCSPISGHRSVSWYQQTPGQGLQFLFEYFSETQRNKGNFPGRFSGRQFSNSRSEMNVSTLELGDSALYLCASSMTQTYGYTFGSGTRLTVV.

The chain couples TRBV11-2 to TRBJ1-2, with TRBD1 matching 7 bases. This CDR3 is 15 amino acids long. The V and J ends lost 0 bases and 0 bases, in that order; junction bases with no gene match: 1. Looked up from germline, CDR1 is SGHAT and CDR2 is FQNNGV. The CDR3 region is CASSLDTGANYGYTF. The CDR3 DNA is TGTGCCAGCAGCTTAGATACAGGGGCTAACTATGGCTACACCTTC. The complete variable domain, with remaining parts taken from reference TRBV11-2 and TRBJ1-2, reads EAGVAQSPRYKIIEKRQSVAFWCNPISGHATLYWYQQILGQGPKLLIQFQNNGVVDDSQLPKDRFSAERLKGVDSTLKIQPAKLEDSAVYLCASSLDTGANYGYTFGSGTRLTVV.

V and J are TRBV5-1 and TRBJ2-7; 12 bases align to TRBD1. The CDR3 is 15 residues long. Germline values: CDR1 SGHRS, CDR2 YFSETQ. V was pared by 3 bases and J by 3 bases, with 4 bases of the junction left unmatched. CDR3 protein: CASSSGTGGFYEQYF. CDR3 DNA sequence: TGCGCCAGCAGCTCCGGGACAGGGGGCTTCTACGAGCAGTACTTC.

This clone was counted between two and nine times. The chain combines TRBV19 with TRBJ1-5, with D possibly being TRBD1 (6 bases). Germline V CDR1 and CDR2: LNHDA, SQIVND (reference sequence). The CDR3 is 14 amino acids. The V and J ends lost 11 bases and 4 bases respectively, with 18 bases between them. CDR3 residues: CASRPGVINQPQHF. CDR3 nucleotide sequence: TGTGCCTCCCGGCCAGGGGTAATAAATCAGCCCCAGCATTTT.

The rearrangement joins TRBV6-5 to TRBJ2-5; 9 nucleotides match TRBD1. This CDR3 contains 14 residues. Germline lookup yields CDR1 MNHEY and CDR2 SVGAGI. The V and J ends lost 1 base and 4 bases, in that order; junction bases with no gene match: 1. The CDR3 DNA reads as TGTGCCAGCAGTTACTTGACAGGGGGAGAGACCCAGTACTTC. This codes for CASSYLTGGETQYF.

This chain joins TRBV5-5 and TRBJ2-5; 7 nucleotides line up with TRBD1. V gave up 1 base and J gave up 1 base; unmatched junction bases: 7. The V gene's germline CDR1 is SGHKS and CDR2 YYEKEE (reference sequence). The CDR3 contains 16 residues. CDR3 region: CASSLTSTGTQETQYF. The CDR3 coding sequence is TGTGCCAGCAGCTTGACATCGACAGGGACCCAAGAGACCCAGTACTTC.

This chain connects TRBV6-5 to TRBJ1-2; TRBD1 matches 12 bases. This CDR3 contains 14 residues. Germline assignment: CDR1 MNHEY and CDR2 SVGAGI. J was trimmed by 8 bases and V by 2 bases; bases with no gene match: 3. The CDR3 coding sequence is TGTGCCAGCAGTTACCGGGACAGGGGGCTGGGCTACACCTTC. Protein sequence: CASSYRDRGLGYTF.

V gene TRBV7-6 combines with J gene TRBJ2-5, with 9 bases identical to TRBD2. Germline V gene sequence: CDR1 SGHVS, CDR2 FNYEAQ. This CDR3 spans 16 amino acids. V lost 5 bases to trimming and J lost 1 base; unmatched junction nucleotides: 8. The CDR3 here is CASSQIAGDSQETQYF. The DNA for the CDR3 is TGTGCCAGCAGCCAGATAGCGGGAGATTCCCAAGAGACCCAGTACTTC.

The chain combines TRBV11-3 with TRBJ2-2, with D perhaps matching TRBD1 (6 bases). CDR3 length: 16 amino acids. Per germline, CDR1 SGHNT and CDR2 YENEEA. The V gene lost 5 bases and the J gene lost 4 bases, with 17 bases spanning the gap. In nucleotides, the CDR3 is TGTGCCAGCAGCCCGGGACACGGGGAGAGCACCGGGGAGCTGTTTTTT. Its protein product is CASSPGHGESTGELFF. The whole variable domain, filled in from reference TRBV11-3 and TRBJ2-2, reads EAGVVQSPRYKIIEKKQPVAFWCNPISGHNTLYWYLQNLGQGPELLIRYENEEAVDDSQLPKDRFSAERLKGVDSTLKIQPAELGDSAVYLCASSPGHGESTGELFFGEGSRLTVL.

The chain carries TRBV5-1 and TRBJ1-1, with D tentatively TRBD1 (6 bases). Germline values: CDR1 SGHRS, CDR2 YFSETQ. The V and J ends lost 4 bases and 1 base respectively, with 8 bases between them. The CDR3 is 13 residues long. CDR3 DNA: TGCGCCAGCAGCCAGGGACAGAACACTGAAGCTTTCTTT. Translating gives CASSQGQNTEAFF. Looking up the rest from reference TRBV5-1 and TRBJ1-1 gives the full variable domain: KAGVTQTPRYLIKTRGQQVTLSCSPISGHRSVSWYQQTPGQGLQFLFEYFSETQRNKGNFPGRFSGRQFSNSRSEMNVSTLELGDSALYLCASSQGQNTEAFFGQGTRLTVV.

V usage is TRBV6-5 and J usage is TRBJ1-5, with D uncertain. The CDR3 runs to 12 residues. CDR1 MNHEY and CDR2 SVGAGI come from the germline V gene. V dropped 4 bases and J dropped 15 bases, with 16 bases sitting between them. The CDR3 region is CASSSHSGTWHF. DNA for the CDR3: TGTGCCAGCAGTTCGCACTCGGGAACTTGGCATTTT.

This clone was counted between two and nine times. The rearrangement joins TRBV3-1 (or the pseudogene TRBV3-2) to TRBJ1-1; 8 bases fit TRBD1. Germline assignment: CDR1 LGHDT and CDR2 YNNKEL (reference sequence). The trim removed 2 bases at V and 1 base at J, leaving 6 bases unmatched. The CDR3 spans 16 residues. CDR3 sequence: CASSQFSGGKNTEAFF. The CDR3 DNA is TGTGCCAGCAGCCAATTTTCAGGGGGCAAGAACACTGAAGCTTTCTTT.

Here the CDR3 reads CASSPDRSYSPLHF. The CDR3 DNA sequence: TGTGCCAGCTCACCGGACAGAAGCTATTCACCCCTCCACTTT. This chain joins TRBV18 and TRBJ1-6, with D perhaps matching TRBD1 (6 bases). This CDR3 region has 14 residues. Trimming stripped 3 bases from V and 8 bases from J, with 11 bases between. CDR1 is KGHSH and CDR2 is LQKENI in the germline V gene.

There are a few counts of this clone. This chain joins TRBV5-1 and TRBJ1-2; a possible D gene is TRBD1 (6 bases). The V end was cut by 7 bases, the J end by 2 bases, with 15 bases between. Germline assignment: CDR1 SGHRS and CDR2 YFSETQ. The CDR3 runs 14 residues. The CDR3 region is CASGGGVSNYGYTF. The DNA of the CDR3 is TGCGCCAGCGGAGGGGGGGTCAGCAACTATGGCTACACCTTC.

CDR3 sequence: CASSLATGGPDTQYF. In DNA form, the CDR3 reads TGCGCCAGCAGCTTGGCCACAGGGGGCCCAGATACGCAGTATTTT. This chain connects TRBV5-1 to TRBJ2-3, with 9 positions matching TRBD1. V was clipped by 0 bases and J by 4 bases; unmatched bases: 3. The germline CDR1 and CDR2 sequences are SGHRS and YFSETQ. There are 15 residues in the CDR3.

The count of this clone is one. The V and J genes are TRBV3-1 (or the pseudogene TRBV3-2) and TRBJ1-2; D gene uncertain. Trimming removed 1 base at V and 6 bases at J, with 9 bases between. Per the germline V gene, CDR1 is LGHDT and CDR2 is YNNKEL (reference sequence). The CDR3 consists of 13 residues. As DNA, the CDR3 is TGTGCCAGCAGCCAAGTACCGGCGGATGGCTACACCTTC. Translation: CASSQVPADGYTF.

J is TRBJ2-1 and V is TRBV7-3; TRBD2 aligns across 9 bases. The CDR3 has 18 residues. V gave up 2 bases and J gave up 1 base; unmatched junction bases: 9. The germline V gene has CDR1 SGHTA and CDR2 FQGTGA. The CDR3 reads CASSLEVTSGLSYNEQFF. DNA for the CDR3: TGTGCCAGCAGCTTAGAAGTCACTAGCGGGCTATCCTACAATGAGCAGTTCTTC.

CDR3 residues: CASSGQGTFHGYTF. In nucleotides, the CDR3 is TGTGCCAGCAGCGGGCAGGGGACATTTCATGGCTACACCTTC. The chain links TRBV7-2 to TRBJ1-2; D might be TRBD1 (6 bases). The length of the CDR3 is 14 residues. CDR1 is SGHTA, CDR2 FQGNSA, per germline. V lost 5 bases and J lost 6, with 16 bases in between.